The 23 T cell receptor beta chains in this list originate from one sample, sequenced in a study of lymphopenia after photon versus proton radiotherapy. The data were produced by immunoSEQ multiplex PCR, yet TCRdb's version contains in-frame clones alone and is incomplete. The table includes more than 25,000 clones, about 90% detected once. Specimen: peripheral blood, collected from a patient treated with photon-based radiotherapy. All receptors derive from a woman aged 45 to 65 with pancreatic cancer.

The chain employs TRBV5-1 and TRBJ2-3; the D is unclear. V was shortened by 2 bases and J by 1 base, with 11 bases between the two germline ends. The CDR3 contains 15 residues. Germline V gene data show CDR1 as SGHRS and CDR2 as YFSETQ. The CDR3 DNA follows: TGCGCCAGCAGCTTTGAACAGCAACGCACAGATACGCAGTATTTT. Its translation is CASSFEQQRTDTQYF. The variable domain in full, completed from reference TRBV5-1 and TRBJ2-3, reads KAGVTQTPRYLIKTRGQQVTLSCSPISGHRSVSWYQQTPGQGLQFLFEYFSETQRNKGNFPGRFSGRQFSNSRSEMNVSTLELGDSALYLCASSFEQQRTDTQYFGPGTRLTVL.

This chain uses TRBV18 with TRBJ1-3; 7 bases fit TRBD1. Germline CDR1 KGHSH, CDR2 LQKENI. The CDR3 covers 17 residues. Losses at the gene ends were 3 bases for V and 1 base for J; bases not matched to a gene: 9. CDR3 nucleotide sequence: TGTGCCAGCTCACCCGCGGGCAAGGGGGCTTCTGGAAACACCATATATTTT. Translation: CASSPAGKGASGNTIYF.

The chain links TRBV19 to TRBJ2-3; the match to TRBD2 covers 7 bases. Germline CDR1 is LNHDA and CDR2 is SQIVND (reference sequence). J was trimmed by 3 bases and V by 5 bases; bases with no gene match: 8. CDR3 size: 15 residues. CDR3 sequence: CASSSLGEGTDTQYF. The CDR3 DNA reads TGTGCCAGTAGTTCGCTGGGGGAGGGGACAGATACGCAGTATTTT.

This chain connects TRBV6-5 to TRBJ2-7; perhaps D is TRBD1 or TRBD2 (5 bases each). From germline, CDR1 is MNHEY and CDR2 SVGAGI. CDR3 length: 14 amino acids. V lost 2 bases to trimming and J lost 3 bases, with 11 bases between them. CDR3 bases: TGTGCCAGCAGTTACGGGGGAGAGGTCTACGAGCAGTACTTC. Translating it yields CASSYGGEVYEQYF.

The chain recombines TRBV2 with TRBJ1-6, with D unclear. This CDR3 has 18 residues. Trimming took 0 bases from V and 0 from J, leaving 12 bases between them. The germline V gene has CDR1 SNHLY and CDR2 FYNNEI. As DNA, the CDR3 is TGTGCCAGCAGTGAAGCGACCCCCTGGAGCTCCTATAATTCACCCCTCCACTTT. It encodes CASSEATPWSSYNSPLHF.

The CDR3 sequence is CASSPTGGRQPQHF. Here the CDR3 DNA reads TGTGCCAGCTCACCAACAGGGGGTCGTCAGCCCCAGCATTTT. The chain couples TRBV18 to TRBJ1-5, with 8 bases fitting TRBD1. From germline, CDR1 is KGHSH and CDR2 LQKENI. V lost 2 bases to trimming and J lost 6 bases; unmatched junction nucleotides: 3. This CDR3 spans 14 amino acids.

The CDR3 region is CASSLGEGGYNEQFF. CDR3 in DNA: TGTGCCAGCAGCTTAGGAGAAGGAGGCTACAATGAGCAGTTCTTC. The chain has TRBV5-4 and TRBJ2-1, with D maybe TRBD2 (5 bases). This CDR3 contains 15 residues. Germline V gene lookup returns CDR1 SGHNT and CDR2 YYREEE (reference sequence). The ends were cut back, 2 bases at V and 3 bases at J, with 12 bases in the middle.

In nucleotides, the CDR3 is TGTGCCTGGCCCAGGGGGACAGGGGTCGAGCAGTACTTC. Protein sequence: CAWPRGTGVEQYF. The chain recombines TRBV30 with TRBJ2-7; 10 positions agree with TRBD1. The junction had 7 bases not matched to a gene; V was cut back by 5 bases and J by 6 bases. Germline V gene sequence: CDR1 GTSNPN, CDR2 SVGIG (reference sequence). There are 13 residues in the CDR3.

The rearrangement joins TRBV28 to TRBJ1-1; D possibly corresponds to TRBD1 (5 bases). This CDR3 comprises 14 residues. Trimming took off 3 bases at V and 4 bases at J, with 12 bases between the two ends. The germline V gene encodes CDR1 MDHEN and CDR2 SYDVKM. In DNA, the CDR3 is TGTGCCAGCAGTTTGGGGGGGTCGGGCACTGAAGCTTTCTTT. Translating gives CASSLGGSGTEAFF.

The chain is built from TRBV7-2 and TRBJ1-2; D is uncertain. Trimming removed 0 bases from V and 8 bases from J, with 22 bases in between. Per the germline V gene, CDR1 is SGHTA and CDR2 is FQGNSA. CDR3 length: 17 residues. Here the CDR3 reads CASSLALIRPGDRGYTF. CDR3 DNA sequence: TGTGCCAGCAGCTTAGCGCTCATTCGTCCTGGAGATCGGGGCTACACCTTC.

The chain recombines TRBV30 with TRBJ1-1, with 10 bases identical to TRBD1. In germline, CDR1 is GTSNPN, CDR2 SVGIG (reference sequence). This CDR3 comprises 14 residues. Trimming removed 3 bases from V and 2 bases from J; junction bases left unmatched: 3. This CDR3 is CAWRPTGGNTEAFF. The CDR3 DNA follows: TGTGCCTGGAGACCGACAGGGGGCAACACTGAAGCTTTCTTT.

The chain combines TRBV1 with TRBJ2-5; the table's D call TRBD1 went unverified against the DNA. TRBV1 is deemed a pseudogene. The CDR3 spans 14 residues. In DNA, the CDR3 is TGCACCAGCAGCCAGGGGGTGGGGGCCGAGACCCAGTACTTC. Translation gives CTSSQGVGAETQYF.

This clone was seen just once. The chain has TRBV7-2 and TRBJ2-6; D is undetermined. Per the germline V gene, CDR1 is SGHTA and CDR2 is FQGNSA. CDR3 length: 15 amino acids. V gave up 4 bases and J gave up 0 bases, with 7 bases separating them. This CDR3 is CASSYWGSGANVLTF. In DNA form, the CDR3 reads TGTGCCAGCAGCTACTGGGGCTCTGGGGCCAACGTCCTGACTTTC.

V gene TRBV4-3 combines with J gene TRBJ2-2, with 11 bases that match TRBD2. The length of the CDR3 is 19 residues. Unmatched junction bases numbered 8, after V lost 0 bases and J lost 2 bases. Germline V gene lookup returns CDR1 LGHNA and CDR2 YSLEER. The CDR3 reads CASSQESGTSGFNTGELFF. CDR3 sequence (DNA): TGCGCCAGCAGCCAAGAAAGCGGGACTAGCGGCTTTAACACCGGGGAGCTGTTTTTT.

The chain joins TRBV9 to TRBJ2-2; TRBD2 matches 10 bases. This CDR3 comprises 16 residues. V shed 4 bases and J 7 bases; nucleotides not matched to a gene: 10. Germline V CDR1 and CDR2: SGDLS, YYNGEE. DNA for the CDR3: TGTGCCAGCAGCCCCCGCCCTAGCGGGAGTAGCGGGGAGCTGTTTTTT. Translating it yields CASSPRPSGSSGELFF.

V usage is TRBV19 and J usage is TRBJ2-3; a possible D gene is TRBD2 (6 bases). Germline V gene data show CDR1 as LNHDA and CDR2 as SQIVND (reference sequence). The CDR3 is made up of 16 amino acids. The V end was cut by 8 bases, the J end by 4 bases, with 22 bases between. CDR3 in amino acids: CASEATRTTHADTQYF. The CDR3 DNA is TGTGCCAGTGAGGCGACGCGGACTACCCACGCAGATACGCAGTATTTT.

As for this clone: One junction end disagrees with the germline gene, perhaps due to a read error. The sample carries other DNA sequences with the same CDR3. The chain employs TRBV7-9 and TRBJ2-7; possible D gene TRBD2, 6 bases. Germline V gene sequence: CDR1 SEHNR, CDR2 FQNEAQ (reference sequence). This CDR3 region has 16 residues. CDR3 in amino acids: CASSFREIGNTYEQYF. For the CDR3, the DNA is TGCGCCAGCAGCTTCCGGGAGATAGGGAATACTTACGAGCAGTACTTC.

The chain carries TRBV11-2 and TRBJ2-3; possibly TRBD2 for D (5 bases). The germline CDR1 and CDR2 sequences are SGHAT and FQNNGV. The CDR3 runs 17 residues. The ends were cut back, 0 bases at V and 0 bases at J, with 13 bases in the middle. This CDR3 is CASSLDIGRASTDTQYF. The CDR3 coding sequence is TGTGCCAGCAGCTTAGATATTGGGAGAGCTAGCACAGATACGCAGTATTTT. The variable domain in full, with the rest retrieved from reference TRBV11-2 and TRBJ2-3, is EAGVAQSPRYKIIEKRQSVAFWCNPISGHATLYWYQQILGQGPKLLIQFQNNGVVDDSQLPKDRFSAERLKGVDSTLKIQPAKLEDSAVYLCASSLDIGRASTDTQYFGPGTRLTVL.

V gene TRBV5-1 combines with J gene TRBJ2-1; D is unclear. V shed 6 bases and J shed 10 bases, with 20 bases lying between them. CDR1 is SGHRS, CDR2 YFSETQ, per germline. This CDR3 is 14 amino acids long. The DNA for the CDR3 is TGCGCCAGCAACCCTGGGCCCCAAAATCGCGAGCAGTTCTTC. It translates to CASNPGPQNREQFF. Combining the CDR3 with reference TRBV5-1 and TRBJ2-1 gives the whole variable domain KAGVTQTPRYLIKTRGQQVTLSCSPISGHRSVSWYQQTPGQGLQFLFEYFSETQRNKGNFPGRFSGRQFSNSRSEMNVSTLELGDSALYLCASNPGPQNREQFFGPGTRLTVL.

The chain recombines TRBV7-6 with TRBJ2-7; D gene uncertain. The CDR3 sequence is 13 residues long. Looked up from germline, CDR1 is SGHVS and CDR2 is FNYEAQ. Trimming stripped 3 bases from V and 3 bases from J, with 9 bases between. CDR3 protein: CASSFSRDYEQYF. The CDR3 DNA reads TGTGCCAGCAGCTTTTCTAGGGACTACGAGCAGTACTTC.

The rearrangement links TRBV5-4 to TRBJ1-1; D possibly corresponds to TRBD1 (5 bases). This CDR3 contains 13 residues. The germline V gene encodes CDR1 SGHNT and CDR2 YYREEE (reference sequence). Trimming pared 0 bases from V and 4 bases from J, leaving 7 bases between. Written as DNA, the CDR3 is TGTGCCAGCAGCTTGGTAACAGGCACTGAAGCTTTCTTT. It is translated as CASSLVTGTEAFF.

V and J are TRBV10-3 and TRBJ2-5; 7 bases fit TRBD2. V dropped 4 bases and J dropped 3; count of bases not matched to a gene: 2. The germline V gene has CDR1 ENHRY and CDR2 SYGVKD. The CDR3 length is 13 residues. CDR3 sequence reads: CAISARGEETQYF. DNA for the CDR3: TGTGCCATCAGTGCTCGGGGGGAAGAGACCCAGTACTTC.

This chain joins TRBV15 and TRBJ1-6; no firm D call. Germline V gives CDR1 LNHNV, CDR2 YYDKDF (reference sequence). The CDR3 extends over 15 amino acids. V lost 0 bases and J lost 5, with 8 bases in between. The CDR3 loop is CATSRDGLDNSPLHF. The CDR3 DNA follows: TGTGCCACCAGCAGAGACGGGTTAGATAATTCACCCCTCCACTTT.